This entry lists 13 T cell receptor beta chains sequenced from one sample in a study of control samples from healthy donors and cancer patients. Method: immunoSEQ multiplex PCR; TCRdb's copy keeps in-frame clones and lacks some. The data hold about 22,000 clones, with roughly four fifths observed a single time. Sequences were obtained from PBMCs. These receptors were collected from a man aged 55 to 69 with head and neck cancer.

The chain employs TRBV7-2 and TRBJ2-7; the D is unclear. Looked up from germline, CDR1 is SGHTA and CDR2 is FQGNSA. The ends were cut back, 2 bases at V and 3 bases at J, with 8 bases in the middle. The CDR3 extends over 13 amino acids. Here the CDR3 DNA reads TGTGCCAGCAGCTTAAAGGTCGGCTACGAGCAGTACTTC. This translates into CASSLKVGYEQYF. Supplemented by reference TRBV7-2 and TRBJ2-7, the full variable domain reads GAGVSQSPSNKVTEKGKDVELRCDPISGHTALYWYRQSLGQGLEFLIYFQGNSAPDKSGLPSDRFSAERTGGSVSTLTIQRTQQEDSAVYLCASSLKVGYEQYFGPGTRLTVT.

V gene TRBV5-1 combines with J gene TRBJ2-1; 8 bases align to TRBD2. With 4 bases clipped from V and 6 bases from J, the junction kept 12 bases outside the gene matches. There are 16 residues in the CDR3. CDR1 and CDR2 from the germline V gene are SGHRS and YFSETQ. The CDR3 protein is CASSDHLSGGINEQFF. CDR3 nucleotide sequence: TGCGCCAGCAGCGATCACCTAAGCGGGGGCATCAATGAGCAGTTCTTC.

The rearrangement links TRBV5-1 to TRBJ1-2; D gene unclear. The CDR3 extends over 13 amino acids. The V end lost 0 bases, the J end lost 6 bases, and 9 bases lay between the germline ends. Germline values: CDR1 SGHRS, CDR2 YFSETQ. The CDR3 DNA reads TGCGCCAGCAGCTTGGCCGATCCGGATGGCTACACCTTC. This gives the protein CASSLADPDGYTF.

The chain recombines TRBV11-1 with TRBJ2-7; D may be TRBD1 or TRBD2 (5 bases each). CDR3 length equals 12 residues. Germline lookup yields CDR1 SGHAT and CDR2 FQDESV (reference sequence). V lost 5 bases to trimming and J lost 5 bases, with 10 bases between them. This CDR3 reads CASSPRGHEQYF. The CDR3 DNA follows: TGTGCCAGCAGCCCCCGGGGCCACGAGCAGTACTTC.

This clone was counted a few times. The genes are TRBV3-1 (or the pseudogene TRBV3-2) and TRBJ2-3, with D uncertain. Per germline, CDR1 LGHDT and CDR2 YNNKEL (reference sequence). The CDR3 loop spans 14 amino acids. The germline V and J ends were trimmed by 0 bases and 6 bases, with 10 bases remaining between them. The CDR3 loop reads CASSQDLGTDTQYF. For the CDR3, the DNA is TGTGCCAGCAGCCAAGATCTGGGAACGGATACGCAGTATTTT.

The chain has TRBV28 and TRBJ2-7; TRBD1 matches at 10 bases. The CDR3 extends over 15 amino acids. The V gene end was trimmed by 5 bases and the J gene end by 6 bases; junction bases not matched to a gene: 10. Germline V gene data show CDR1 as MDHEN and CDR2 as SYDVKM. CDR3 residues: CASSTPGQGLFEQYF. The CDR3 region has the DNA TGTGCCAGCAGTACGCCGGGACAGGGGTTGTTCGAGCAGTACTTC.

This clone was recorded a few times. The chain recombines TRBV28 with TRBJ2-1; TRBD2 matches at 10 bases. V lost 5 bases, J lost 10 bases, and 8 bases stayed unmatched. The CDR3 consists of 14 residues. The V gene's germline CDR1 is MDHEN and CDR2 SYDVKM. The DNA for the CDR3 is TGTGCCAGCAGTGACTCTAGCGGGAGTTTGGAGCAGTTCTTC. This gives the protein CASSDSSGSLEQFF.

By its share, this clone is medium-sized. The chain employs TRBV9 and TRBJ2-1, with a tentative D call TRBD2 (5 bases). CDR1 is SGDLS and CDR2 is YYNGEE in the germline V gene. This CDR3 has 13 residues. V was shortened by 4 bases and J by 7 bases, with 12 bases between the two germline ends. DNA for the CDR3: TGTGCCAGCAGCACCTCTCCGGGGAATGAGCAGTTCTTC. As protein: CASSTSPGNEQFF.

The rearrangement uses TRBV6-4 and TRBJ2-1; 10 bases map to TRBD2. Germline lookup yields CDR1 MRHNA and CDR2 SNTAGT. V trimming: 5 bases; J trimming: 4 bases; junction bases outside the gene matches: 2. The CDR3 covers 14 residues. Written as DNA, the CDR3 is TGTGCCAGCAGTTTTAGCGGGAGGTACAATGAGCAGTTCTTC. It encodes CASSFSGRYNEQFF.

This chain joins TRBV2 and TRBJ2-5, with D maybe TRBD1 (6 bases). The V and J ends lost 4 bases and 0 bases respectively, with 12 bases between them. Germline V CDR1 and CDR2: SNHLY, FYNNEI. There are 15 residues in the CDR3. This CDR3 reads CASSGGWDNQETQYF. The CDR3 nucleotides read TGTGCCAGCAGTGGCGGTTGGGACAACCAAGAGACCCAGTACTTC.

J is TRBJ1-1 and V is TRBV20-1; D gene unclear. The CDR3 sequence is 11 residues long. CDR1 DFQATT and CDR2 SNEGSKA come from the germline V gene (reference sequence). CDR3 sequence (DNA): TGCAGGGCTTTGAAGGACACTGAAGCTTTCTTT. It specifies CRALKDTEAFF.

The chain links TRBV7-9 to TRBJ2-1; 7 bases agree with TRBD1. V was pared by 3 bases and J by 5 bases, with 4 bases of the junction left unmatched. Germline assignment: CDR1 SEHNR and CDR2 FQNEAQ (reference sequence). The CDR3 consists of 14 residues. CDR3 in DNA: TGTGCCAGCAGCTTGGACAGGCCCGACAATGAGCAGTTCTTC. This encodes CASSLDRPDNEQFF.

The V and J genes are TRBV7-8 and TRBJ1-5; D not certain. Trimming cost V 5 bases and J 4 bases, with 12 bases left between them. Germline V gene lookup returns CDR1 SGHVS and CDR2 FQNEAQ. The CDR3 spans 14 residues. CDR3: CASSPDGANQPQHF. CDR3 nucleotide sequence: TGTGCCAGCAGCCCCGACGGAGCGAATCAGCCCCAGCATTTT. The whole variable domain, filled in from reference TRBV7-8 and TRBJ1-5, reads GAGVSQSPRYKVAKRGQDVALRCDPISGHVSLFWYQQALGQGPEFLTYFQNEAQLDKSGLPSDRFFAERPEGSVSTLKIQRTQQEDSAVYLCASSPDGANQPQHFGDGTRLSIL.